The 15 T cell receptor beta chains below all came from one sample that was sequenced in a study of T-cell reconstitution after alpha-beta-depleted transplantation in children (dated by TCRdb to 2016 to 2017). This sample's treatment or condition label indicates: allogeneic hematopoietic cell transplantation with graft depleted of TCRalphabeta T cells and CD19 B cells. Library method: PCR. TCRdb names Illumina HiSeq 2500 as the instrument used. TCR library preparation used molecular barcoding, with unique molecular identifiers applied to normalize quantification of the TCRbeta repertoire. TCRdb trimmed public reads at Q25 via fastp, called clones via MiXCR and kept in-frame beta chains. Under each unique CDR3 protein, matching rows form one entry showing the most common genes and DNA. Counted in this sample were a few hundred thousand distinct CDR3 sequences; more than 20% of them appeared once. About 35% of the sample is held by the ten biggest clonotypes.

The source was PBMCs, collected before TCRalphabeta/CD19-depleted stem cell transplant. All receptors derive from a boy in the first two years of life with Wiskott-Aldrich syndrome, due to receive a stem cell transplant.

The rearrangement uses TRBV6-5 and TRBJ1-2; D might be TRBD1 (6 bases). The germline gives CDR1 MNHEY, CDR2 SVGAGI. This CDR3 has 12 amino acids. The ends were cut back, 6 bases at V and 8 bases at J, with 13 bases in the middle. CDR3 sequence (DNA): TGTGCCAGCAGATCAGGGGCAGGCGGCTACACCTTC. Protein: CASRSGAGGYTF.

The chain links TRBV25-1 to TRBJ2-7, with 8 bases identical to TRBD1. After removal of 1 base from V and 2 bases from J, the junction contained 4 bases not matched to a gene. The CDR3 is made up of 15 amino acids. Germline CDR1 MGHDK, CDR2 SYGVNS. The DNA for the CDR3 is TGTGCCAGCAGTGAATCGGGACAGGCTCCCTACGAGCAGTACTTC. Protein: CASSESGQAPYEQYF.

In this sample, this clonotype turned up a few times. The rearrangement joins TRBV20-1 to TRBJ2-1, with a tentative D call TRBD2 (5 bases). CDR1 DFQATT and CDR2 SNEGSKA come from the germline V gene (reference sequence). There are 15 residues in the CDR3. Trimming removed 0 bases at V and 10 bases at J, with 19 bases between. CDR3 in amino acids: CSARDPHASRQEQFF. As DNA, the CDR3 is TGCAGTGCTAGAGATCCCCATGCTAGCCGGCAAGAGCAGTTCTTC.

The chain links TRBV12-3 or TRBV12-4 to TRBJ2-2; D gene uncertain. CDR3 length equals 13 residues. V was cut by 6 bases and J by 7 bases, with 12 bases left in between. The CDR3 nucleotides are TGTGCCAGCAGCCCAAGGGAAAACGGGGAGCTGTTTTTT. Amino acid sequence: CASSPRENGELFF.

This clonotype was picked up a small number of times. The CDR3 loop is CASSLLTSGIYNEQFF. The CDR3 region has the DNA TGTGCCAGCAGTTTATTGACTAGCGGGATATACAATGAGCAGTTCTTC. V is TRBV27 and J is TRBJ2-1; 11 bases are shared with TRBD2. The ends lost 1 base at V and 4 bases at J; junction bases unmatched: 3. CDR3 size: 16 residues. Germline V CDR1 and CDR2: MNHEY, SMNVEV (reference sequence).

This clonotype occurred a few times. The J gene is TRBJ2-1, the V gene TRBV2; no clear D gene. The CDR3 sequence is 16 residues long. CDR1 and CDR2 (germline): SNHLY, FYNNEI. V was pared by 6 bases and J by 1 base, with 16 bases between. The CDR3, as DNA: TGTGCCAGCAGGGAACGAGTAGGGATTTCCTACAATGAGCAGTTCTTC. Its translation: CASRERVGISYNEQFF.

The chain is built from TRBV20-1 and TRBJ2-1, with 8 bases aligning to TRBD1. The CDR3 loop spans 14 amino acids. CDR1 and CDR2 (germline): DFQATT, SNEGSKA (reference sequence). The V segment lost 5 bases and the J segment 6 bases; nucleotides outside the gene matches: 9. The CDR3 bases are TGCAGTGCTCCCCGGGACAGGACTTCCAATGAGCAGTTCTTC. It specifies CSAPRDRTSNEQFF.

This clonotype was observed a handful of times. CDR3 residues: CSARLGTSGYNEQFF. The CDR3 bases are TGCAGTGCTAGACTCGGGACTAGCGGATACAATGAGCAGTTCTTC. The chain carries TRBV20-1 and TRBJ2-1, with 11 bases fitting TRBD2. With V trimmed by 2 bases and J by 4 bases, 4 bases remained unmatched. CDR3 length equals 15 residues. Germline values: CDR1 DFQATT, CDR2 SNEGSKA (reference sequence).

The chain uses TRBV5-1 and TRBJ2-5; D not certain. Trimming stripped 4 bases from V and 2 bases from J, with 9 bases between. Germline V gives CDR1 SGHRS, CDR2 YFSETQ. The CDR3 length is 13 residues. In DNA form, the CDR3 reads TGCGCCAGCAGCCCATCTAGACAAGAGACCCAGTACTTC. Translating it yields CASSPSRQETQYF.

The rearrangement joins TRBV12-3 or TRBV12-4 to TRBJ2-7; TRBD2 agrees at 7 bases. V trimming: 2 bases; J trimming: 0 bases; junction bases outside the gene matches: 1. This CDR3 is built from 14 residues. CDR3 sequence (DNA): TGTGCCAGCAGTTTAAAGCGGGGCTCCTACGAGCAGTACTTC. Translated, it gives CASSLKRGSYEQYF.

This rearrangement joins TRBV6-1 to TRBJ1-2, with D tentatively TRBD1 (5 bases). The V end was cut by 3 bases, the J end by 4 bases, with 12 bases between. The CDR3 consists of 14 residues. The germline gives CDR1 MNHNS, CDR2 SASEGT. The CDR3 DNA follows: TGTGCCAGCAGTGACAGGGCCGTGGGCTATGGCTACACCTTC. It specifies CASSDRAVGYGYTF.

This chain links TRBV18 with TRBJ2-1; D unclear. The CDR3 loop spans 18 amino acids. V shed 1 base and J shed 2 bases, with 18 bases lying between them. Germline lookup yields CDR1 KGHSH and CDR2 LQKENI. The CDR3 coding sequence is TGTGCCAGCTCACCACGTGTCGGTGTTAGTGGTACCTACAATGAGCAGTTCTTC. This codes for CASSPRVGVSGTYNEQFF.

This clonotype has only a few counts. This CDR3 is CASSLDRPMYGYTF. The CDR3 nucleotides read TGCGCCAGCAGCCTGGACAGGCCGATGTATGGCTACACCTTC. This chain uses TRBV5-1 with TRBJ1-2; 7 bases match TRBD1. Unmatched junction bases numbered 8, after V lost 4 bases and J lost 5 bases. The germline V gene encodes CDR1 SGHRS and CDR2 YFSETQ. The CDR3 is made up of 14 amino acids.

This clonotype occurred many times. The gene calls are TRBV4-1 and TRBJ1-5, with D perhaps TRBD1 (5 bases). The germline V gene has CDR1 MGHRA and CDR2 YSYEKL. V lost 0 bases, J lost 3 bases, and 18 bases lay in between. The CDR3 spans 18 residues. The CDR3: CASSQDWGRQGFNQPQHF. In DNA, the CDR3 is TGCGCCAGCAGCCAAGATTGGGGAAGGCAGGGCTTCAATCAGCCCCAGCATTTT.

This clonotype was detected only a few times. This chain links TRBV7-9 with TRBJ2-1, with D tentatively TRBD1 (6 bases). V lost 1 base to trimming and J lost 5 bases, with 12 bases between them. CDR1 SEHNR and CDR2 FQNEAQ come from the germline V gene (reference sequence). This CDR3 comprises 15 residues. CDR3 DNA sequence: TGTGCCAGCAGCTTAGACTCCTGGGACAACAATGAGCAGTTCTTC. Protein sequence: CASSLDSWDNNEQFF.